The TCR beta chain under discussion was sequenced for a study of control samples from healthy donors and cancer patients. Repertoires were generated with immunoSEQ multiplex PCR, while TCRdb's copy carries only in-frame clones and drops some. The profile covers fewer than 200,000 clones, with 70% to 90% appearing a single time and over 4% taken by the ten largest. Germline loops: CDR1 MNHNS, CDR2 SASEGT. This CDR3 is 15 amino acids long. The ends lost 2 bases at V and 4 bases at J; junction bases unmatched: 4. The receptor was derived from a woman in her 30s in good health. The source material was blood. The chain uses TRBV6-1 and TRBJ1-2, with 10 bases fitting TRBD1. The CDR3 DNA reads TGTGCCAGCAGTGAACGGGACAGGGGCTTCTATGGCTACACCTTC. Translated, it gives CASSERDRGFYGYTF.